This paragraph covers one T cell receptor (beta chain) sequence. Its specificity is unknown. The data were taken from a study of blood T cells in healthy people across ages. The donors, healthy Caucasians from Russia, were aged roughly 6 to 90. Through a sample-barcoded 5' primer and a J-beta primer mix, a second PCR was run for roughly 6 to 12 cycles. TCRdb processed the 5' RACE reads anew with MiXCR; each CDR3 protein has one entry. The sample records 730,000 or so distinct CDR3 sequences, around 38% being singletons. Study-wide points: TCR beta diversity tracked closely with naive T cell percentage.

Germline lookup yields CDR1 GTSNPN and CDR2 SVGIG (reference sequence). Trimming shortened V by 3 bases and J by 1 base, and 7 bases separated the two germline ends. The CDR3 has 13 amino acids. The chain links TRBV30 to TRBJ1-5, with D unclear. Sequencing was performed on blood. The receptor's source is a man at least 80 years old in good health. The CDR3 is CAWSRRSNQPQHF. DNA of the CDR3: TGTGCCTGGAGCCGTAGGAGCAATCAGCCCCAGCATTTT. The whole variable domain, filled in from reference TRBV30 and TRBJ1-5, reads SQTIHQWPATLVQPVGSPLSLECTVEGTSNPNLYWYRQAAGRGLQLLFYSVGIGQISSEVPQNLSASRPQDRQFILSSKKLLLSDSGFYLCAWSRRSNQPQHFGDGTRLSIL.